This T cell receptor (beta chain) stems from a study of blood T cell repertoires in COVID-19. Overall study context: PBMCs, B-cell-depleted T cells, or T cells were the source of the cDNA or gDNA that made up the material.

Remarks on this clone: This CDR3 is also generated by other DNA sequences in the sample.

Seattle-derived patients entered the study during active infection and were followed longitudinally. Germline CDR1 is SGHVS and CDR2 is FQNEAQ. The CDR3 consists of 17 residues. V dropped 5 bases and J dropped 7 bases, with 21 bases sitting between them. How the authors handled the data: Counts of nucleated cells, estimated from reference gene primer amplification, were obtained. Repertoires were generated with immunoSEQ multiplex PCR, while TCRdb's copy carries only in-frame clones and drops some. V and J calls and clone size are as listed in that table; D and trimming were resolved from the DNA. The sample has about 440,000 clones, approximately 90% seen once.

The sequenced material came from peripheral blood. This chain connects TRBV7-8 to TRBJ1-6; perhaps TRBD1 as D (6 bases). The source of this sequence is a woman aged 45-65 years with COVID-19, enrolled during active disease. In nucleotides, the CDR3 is TGTGCCAGCAGCCTCCTCCCCCAGGGGCAATTGAATTCACCCCTCCACTTT. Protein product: CASSLLPQGQLNSPLHF.